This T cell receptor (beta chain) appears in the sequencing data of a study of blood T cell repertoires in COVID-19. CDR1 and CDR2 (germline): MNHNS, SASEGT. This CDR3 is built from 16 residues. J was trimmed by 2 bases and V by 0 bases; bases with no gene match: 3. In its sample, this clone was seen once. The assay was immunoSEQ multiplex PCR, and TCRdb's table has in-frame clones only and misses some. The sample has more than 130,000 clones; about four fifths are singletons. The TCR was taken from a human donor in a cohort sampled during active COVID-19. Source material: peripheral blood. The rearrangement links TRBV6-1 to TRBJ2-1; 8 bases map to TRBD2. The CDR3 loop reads CASSEATGGAYNEQFF. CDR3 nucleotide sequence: TGTGCCAGCAGTGAAGCGACGGGGGGGGCCTACAATGAGCAGTTCTTC.